A selection of T cell receptor beta chains follows, all from one sample in a study of T cell repertoires in cytomegalovirus infection. For these receptors, no antigen is known. MiXCR, run by TCRdb on the reads, gives a single entry per CDR3 protein. The sample carries 570,000 or so distinct CDR3 sequences, roughly 43% recorded once. Material: cultured PBMCs, obtained from culture after CMV antigen stimulation. These receptors were collected from a human donor in good health (CMV status not recorded). Some clones in this sample may be carry-over from other donors' samples. The CDR3 runs from the conserved cysteine through the conserved F or W. Fields, in order: V gene, D gene, clone size, J gene, CDR3 DNA, CDR3 protein. The D gene is left open where the match is weak. Clone size appears in some rows only: once, few, many, or a class for an expanded clone.

TRBV7-8,TRBD1,few,TRBJ2-1,TGTGCCAGCAGCCGACAGGGGGCCGCCCGCAATGAGCAGTTCTTC,CASSRQGAARNEQFF
TRBV7-2,NA,NA,TRBJ1-1,TGTGCCAGCACCCCGGGGCTAGGCACTGAAGCTTTCTTT,CASTPGLGTEAFF
TRBV6-1,NA,NA,TRBJ2-5,TGTGCCAGCGGCCTTAACGGGTTGTTTGGTCAAGAGACCCAGTACTTC,CASGLNGLFGQETQYF
TRBV7-6,NA,few,TRBJ1-2,TGTGCCAGCAGCGAGGACAGCTACTATGGCTACACCTTC,CASSEDSYYGYTF
TRBV7-8,TRBD1,NA,TRBJ1-1,TGTGCCAGCAGCTTCAGCCTCCGGGACAGGGACACTGAAGCTTTCTTT,CASSFSLRDRDTEAFF
TRBV7-2,TRBD1,NA,TRBJ1-2,TGTGCCAGCAGTTCGAACAGGGGGCAGAATGGCTACACCTTC,CASSSNRGQNGYTF
TRBV7-6,TRBD1,many,TRBJ2-7,TGTGCCAGCAGCTTAGGGAACACAGGGGCCTACGAGCAGTACTTC,CASSLGNTGAYEQYF
TRBV5-6,NA,NA,TRBJ1-5,TGTGCCAGCAGCCTTTGGACGGTTCAGGGACCCAATCAGCCCCAGCATTTT,CASSLWTVQGPNQPQHF
TRBV12-3/TRBV12-4,TRBD2,NA,TRBJ2-7,TGTGCCAGCAGAGCGGGAGGGCCACACCGGTTTAAGCCCTACGAGCAGTACTTC,CASRAGGPHRFKPYEQYF
TRBV2,TRBD1,NA,TRBJ1-5,TGTGCCAGCAGATTAGGGGACAGGGCCAATCAGCCCCAGCATTTT,CASRLGDRANQPQHF
TRBV19,NA,NA,TRBJ1-5,TGTGCCAGTAATGTAGGTACCAGCAATCAGCCCCAGCATTTT,CASNVGTSNQPQHF
TRBV20-1,NA,few,TRBJ1-2,TGCAGTGCTAGAGCCCAACCCGGGACGTCCTATGGCTACACCTTC,CSARAQPGTSYGYTF
TRBV7-2,TRBD2,many,TRBJ2-3,TGTGCCAGCAGCTTAAGGGGCGGGAGGACATCAGATACGCAGTATTTT,CASSLRGGRTSDTQYF
TRBV12-3/TRBV12-4,NA,NA,TRBJ1-1,TGTGCCAGCAGTTTCGTCACTGAAGCTTTCTTT,CASSFVTEAFF
TRBV2,TRBD2,few,TRBJ2-1,TGTGCCAGCAGTGTTTCGAGCGGGGGGGCCAATGAGCAGTTCTTC,CASSVSSGGANEQFF
TRBV7-9,NA,NA,TRBJ1-1,TGTGCCAGCAGCTCCTCGGGGGCTGAAGCTTTCTTT,CASSSSGAEAFF
TRBV11-3,NA,NA,TRBJ2-7,TGTGCCAGCAGCCGCGGCCTAAGCTCCTACGAGCAGTACTTC,CASSRGLSSYEQYF
TRBV7-2,NA,many,TRBJ1-6,TGTGCCAGCAGCTTACAGAGCTCCTATAATTCACCCCTCCACTTT,CASSLQSSYNSPLHF
TRBV12-3/TRBV12-4,NA,once,TRBJ2-5,TGTGCCAGCACCTTGGGTGGGGAGACCCAGTACTTC,CASTLGGETQYF
TRBV18,NA,NA,TRBJ1-2,TGTGCCAGCTCACCCCCTAGGAGGCAAAACTATGGCTACACCTTC,CASSPPRRQNYGYTF
TRBV7-2,TRBD2,NA,TRBJ2-4,TGTGCCAGCAGCTTAGTCGCGGGAGATTTCGTCAAAAACATTCAGTACTTC,CASSLVAGDFVKNIQYF
TRBV7-9,NA,few,TRBJ1-4,TGTGCCAGCAGCTCGCCCAAAACGGAAAAACTGTTTTTT,CASSSPKTEKLFF
TRBV19,NA,few,TRBJ1-5,TGTGCCAGTATGCCGGGGCGTACGCAGTATAGCAATCAGCCCCAGCATTTT,CASMPGRTQYSNQPQHF
TRBV20-1,NA,NA,TRBJ2-7,TGCAGTGCGGATGATAATGGGGCTTCCTACGAGCAGTACTTC,CSADDNGASYEQYF
TRBV18,NA,NA,TRBJ2-2,TGTGCCAGCTCACCAACTAGGACCGGGGAGCTGTTTTTT,CASSPTRTGELFF